This T cell receptor beta chain was sequenced during a study of untreated major depressive disorder. TCRdb's table, derived via immunoSEQ multiplex PCR, lists solely in-frame clones and lacks some. This table has around 23,000 clones, 91% appearing once. CDR1 is SGHTA, CDR2 FQGNSA, per germline. The CDR3 covers 13 residues. V was shortened by 2 bases and J by 7 bases, with 11 bases between the two germline ends. Points from the study as a whole: TRBV25-01 and TRBV02-01 usage differences were not statistically significant. TRBV05-01 (Vbeta 5.1) usage was higher in CD4+ T cells of depressed patients than controls.

Every participant had European ancestry. Patients scored at least 18 on the Hamilton Depression Scale with DSM-IV major depression. Concerning this clone: Its antigen is undetermined.

This TCR was recovered from a woman aged 25 to 45 with major depressive disorder. The chain uses TRBV7-2 and TRBJ1-2, with D unresolved. The material sequenced was CD4+ T cells from PBMCs. CDR3 nucleotide sequence: TGTGCCAGCAGCTTATCCCACAGTTTTGGCTACACCTTC. Translated: CASSLSHSFGYTF.